This T cell receptor (beta chain) was sequenced for a study of identical twins. The V end lost 10 bases, the J end lost 8 bases, and 14 bases lay between the germline ends. The CDR3 spans 12 residues. General study points: Cross-sectional statistical analysis was relied on for the conclusions, without the same donors being followed. The models systematically underestimated how much out-of-frame TCR alpha was shared in monozygotic twins.

The table lists this clonotype with a few counts. As yet, its antigen is unknown. In TCRdb, the 5' RACE reads were re-called with MiXCR into one record per CDR3 protein. This sample carries 1.5 million or so distinct CDR3 sequences, under 35% of them seen once, and the ten largest clones take around 0.3%. Donors uniformly comprised healthy Caucasians. Sequenced: cord blood. This receptor was obtained from a newborn girl in good health. The gene calls are TRBV12-3 or TRBV12-4 and TRBJ1-4; D may be TRBD1 (6 bases). CDR3: CATHDTGEKLFF. The CDR3 region has the DNA TGTGCCACACACGATACAGGGGAAAAACTGTTTTTT.